This TCR beta chain was recovered during a study of blood T cell repertoires in COVID-19 (dated by TCRdb to the early 2020s). For the wider study: Samples covering the acute and convalescent phases of COVID-19 were provided by collaborators in the United States, Italy and Spain. The material from the prospective study consisted of cDNA or gDNA derived from T cells, B-cell-depleted T cells, or PBMCs. The dataset comprised deeply sampled blood TCRbeta repertoires from subjects exposed to, actively infected with, or recovered from COVID-19. The repertoires were made available in a free public database intended to serve as a resource for research on the immune response to SARS-CoV-2. Where available, HLA class I and class II types were obtained from metadata supplied by the sample provider rather than from assay-based typing. Samples came from the ongoing ImmuneRACE study (first 160 participants) plus 1,254 subjects from 6 global collaborators. Sample metadata almost always included a de-identified subject ID, COVID-19 status, age in years and sex.

From its cysteine to its phenylalanine, the CDR3 spans 14 amino acids. The retained sequence is limited to the CDR3, 42 bases, with the frame set at the first base. The trim is 0 bases for V and 5 bases for J, with a gap of 8 bases between the germline ends. CDR1 and CDR2, looked up from the germline V gene (reference sequence), are PRHDT and FYEKMQ. One collaborating source in Seattle enrolled patients during active infection and followed them longitudinally through the course of disease. The collaborating institutions used their own protocols to collect whole blood in K2EDTA tubes. Collaborator samples were shipped for TCRbeta analysis as frozen whole blood, isolated PBMCs, or DNA extracted from either sample type. TCRbeta CDR3 regions were amplified from genomic DNA using the immunoSEQ Assay, a bias-controlled multiplex PCR. Turning to the authors' computational methods: The number of nucleated cells in each sample was estimated by amplification of reference gene primers within the assay. Sequence reads were collapsed and filtered to measure the absolute abundance of every unique TCRbeta CDR3 rearrangement. For each sample, productive Simpson clonality was calculated as the square root of Simpson's diversity index across productive rearrangements. Here the immuneACCESS table is served through TCRdb, limited to in-frame sequences with V and J called. Missing clones are a known gap in these copies; in checked studies unresolved V genes cover under half, and the rest lacks a known reason. Clonal size and the V and J genes are those of that table, whereas D and trimming came from the DNA. The sample contains approximately 270,000 clones, under 85% of them found a single time. Clones ranked in the top ten supply 0.87% of the sample.

Remarks on this clone: Its antigen specificity is not known. Per-base qualities were not stored, and no clone one base away is much larger.

What the authors observed across the whole study: The amount of clinical and demographic metadata varied by source and participant and was provided uncurated.

The sequence was obtained from a human donor with COVID-19, enrolled during active disease. The donor label of this sample is uncertain. This chain is built from TRBV13 and TRBJ2-1; TRBD2 might be the D gene, on 5 matching bases. Material: peripheral blood. CDR3 sequence: CASSLGGRNNEQFF. The sequenced DNA: TGTGCCAGCAGCTTAGGTGGGAGAAACAATGAGCAGTTCTTC. With the portions outside the CDR3 filled from the reference TRBV13 and TRBJ2-1 genes, the complete variable region becomes AAGVIQSPRHLIKEKRETATLKCYPIPRHDTVYWYQQGPGQDPQFLISFYEKMQSDKGSIPDRFSAQQFSDYHSELNMSSLELGDSALYFCASSLGGRNNEQFFGPGTRLTVL.